The rows below give T cell receptor beta chains drawn from one sample of a study of OX40 agonist ivuxolimab in advanced cancers. TCRdb's table, derived via immunoSEQ multiplex PCR, lists solely in-frame clones and lacks some. The table lists about 70,000 clones, about four fifths of them singletons, with 1.1% in the top ten. Sequencing was performed on CD4+ or CD8+ T cells sorted from blood, taken in a trial of the OX40 agonist ivuxolimab. The receptors were gathered from an adult with an advanced solid tumor such as melanoma, head and neck, liver or kidney cancer. The CDR3 runs from the conserved cysteine through the conserved F or W. A D gene is named only where the DNA matches it firmly. Not all rows give a size; the values are once, few, many and, for expanded clones, a class.

size	D	V	J	CDR3	DNA
NA	NA	TRBV5-8	TRBJ1-1	CASSLMGRLDTEAFF	TGTGCCAGCAGCTTGATGGGCAGGTTGGACACTGAAGCTTTCTTT
NA	NA	TRBV19	TRBJ2-3	CASSIPGGLTDTQYF	TGTGCCAGTAGTATTCCCGGGGGCCTCACAGATACGCAGTATTTT
few	NA	TRBV5-1	TRBJ1-3	CASSLASLGNTIYF	TGCGCCAGCAGCTTGGCCAGCCTTGGAAACACCATATATTTT
NA	NA	TRBV5-4	TRBJ2-3	CASSGTGKDTQYF	TGTGCCAGCAGCGGAACAGGGAAGGATACGCAGTATTTT
NA	NA	TRBV5-1	TRBJ1-2	CASSRSPPDGYTF	TGCGCCAGCAGTAGGTCCCCCCCTGATGGCTACACCTTC
NA	NA	TRBV5-1	TRBJ2-3	CASSPIWDFTDTQYF	TGCGCCAGCAGCCCAATTTGGGACTTCACAGATACGCAGTATTTT
NA	NA	TRBV15	TRBJ1-5	CATSRDLSGSNQPQHF	TGTGCCACCAGCAGAGATTTATCGGGTAGCAATCAGCCCCAGCATTTT
NA	TRBD1	TRBV2	TRBJ1-5	CASSVGKDRVSNQPQHF	TGTGCCAGCAGTGTTGGTAAGGACAGGGTAAGCAATCAGCCCCAGCATTTT
once	NA	TRBV11-1	TRBJ2-3	CASRKSRVLDTDTQYF	TGTGCCAGCAGGAAGAGCAGGGTATTGGACACAGATACGCAGTATTTT
NA	NA	TRBV28	TRBJ1-5	CASSFLSLRYSNQPQHF	TGTGCCAGCAGTTTTCTGTCTTTACGTTATAGCAATCAGCCCCAGCATTTT
NA	NA	TRBV27	TRBJ2-4	CASSLLHQNSIQYF	TGTGCCAGCAGTTTACTCCACCAGAATAGCATTCAGTACTTC
many	NA	TRBV18	TRBJ1-3	CASSPLNGGRQTGNTIYF	TGTGCCAGCTCACCATTGAACGGGGGCCGACAAACTGGAAACACCATATATTTT
NA	TRBD2	TRBV28	TRBJ2-1	CASTASGTSGYNEQFF	TGTGCCAGCACCGCGTCCGGGACTAGCGGATACAATGAGCAGTTCTTC
NA	TRBD1	TRBV11-1	TRBJ2-4	CASQGQAKNIQYF	TGTGCCAGCCAGGGACAGGCAAAAAACATTCAGTACTTC